Presented here are 28 T cell receptor beta chains from one specimen sequenced in a study of beta chain features in type 1 diabetes. Since all of the isolated RNA was reverse transcribed, expressed TCRB transcripts were what got sequenced. Assay: immunoSEQ multiplex PCR; the TCRdb copy retains only in-frame clones and omits some. This table holds hundreds of thousands of clones, around 15% found once. Sequences were obtained from naive CD4+ T cells from blood. These receptors all come from a man younger than 35 in good health.

This clone was detected a few times. The chain links TRBV5-4 to TRBJ1-1, with D uncertain. The germline V gene encodes CDR1 SGHNT and CDR2 YYREEE (reference sequence). Trimming removed 4 bases at V and 2 bases at J, with 15 bases between. CDR3 length: 15 residues. This CDR3 reads CASSPPPGVNTEAFF. The CDR3 DNA is TGTGCCAGCAGCCCGCCCCCGGGAGTTAACACTGAAGCTTTCTTT.

The genes are TRBV20-1 and TRBJ1-2; D is unclear. The V and J ends lost 5 bases and 4 bases respectively, with 5 bases between them. Germline CDR1 reads DFQATT; CDR2 reads SNEGSKA (reference sequence). The CDR3 consists of 10 residues. CDR3 bases: TGCAGTGCTCCCGGCTATGGCTACACCTTC. It codes for CSAPGYGYTF.

V gene TRBV5-4 combines with J gene TRBJ1-2; D unclear. V was clipped by 2 bases and J by 4 bases, with 21 bases between them. Germline loops: CDR1 SGHNT, CDR2 YYREEE (reference sequence). This CDR3 region has 17 residues. In DNA, the CDR3 is TGTGCCAGCAGCTTTGGAAGGGCGACGGGTAACTCCTATGGCTACACCTTC. Protein: CASSFGRATGNSYGYTF.

The V gene is TRBV5-6, the J gene TRBJ2-3; D possibly corresponds to TRBD2 (5 bases). Trimming removed 4 bases from V and 1 base from J, with 13 bases in between. Germline V gives CDR1 SGHDT, CDR2 YYEEEE. The CDR3 is 15 amino acids. The DNA of the CDR3 is TGTGCCAGCAGCCCAGCGGACGTGGGCACAGATACGCAGTATTTT. The encoded protein is CASSPADVGTDTQYF. Combining the CDR3 with reference TRBV5-6 and TRBJ2-3 gives the whole variable domain DAGVTQSPTHLIKTRGQQVTLRCSPKSGHDTVSWYQQALGQGPQFIFQYYEEEERQRGNFPDRFSGHQFPNYSSELNVNALLLGDSALYLCASSPADVGTDTQYFGPGTRLTVL.

The table lists this clone with a few counts. CDR3 loop: CASSPYVGTETQYF. The CDR3 nucleotides are TGTGCCAGCAGCCCGTATGTAGGGACAGAGACCCAGTACTTC. The chain couples TRBV6-5 to TRBJ2-5, with D tentatively TRBD1 or TRBD2 (5 bases each). Germline lookup yields CDR1 MNHEY and CDR2 SVGAGI. The CDR3 runs 14 residues. V was trimmed by 6 bases and J by 4 bases, leaving 15 bases between them.

The genes are TRBV28 and TRBJ1-1, with unresolved D. The germline gives CDR1 MDHEN, CDR2 SYDVKM. V lost 2 bases to trimming and J lost 10 bases, with 11 bases between them. The CDR3 sequence is 12 residues long. DNA for the CDR3: TGTGCCAGCAGTTTAACGGGGTTTGGAGCTTTCTTT. Translating gives CASSLTGFGAFF.

The gene calls are TRBV5-4 and TRBJ1-1; D is unresolved. Trimming cost V 0 bases and J 4 bases, with 10 bases left between them. The CDR3 loop spans 14 amino acids. CDR1 SGHNT and CDR2 YYREEE come from the germline V gene (reference sequence). The CDR3 loop reads CASSLGAPGTEAFF. The CDR3 DNA is TGTGCCAGCAGCTTGGGGGCCCCGGGCACTGAAGCTTTCTTT.

This clone has more than one count but fewer than ten. The J gene is TRBJ1-1, the V gene TRBV4-1; 9 positions match TRBD1. Germline CDR1 reads MGHRA; CDR2 reads YSYEKL. The CDR3 spans 15 residues. V dropped 3 bases and J dropped 5; count of bases not matched to a gene: 7. The CDR3 coding sequence is TGCGCCAGCAGCCAGGACAGGGGAAAGAGGACTGAAGCTTTCTTT. Protein sequence: CASSQDRGKRTEAFF.

The rearrangement uses TRBV4-2 and TRBJ1-5, with no clear D. This CDR3 is 15 amino acids long. Trimming took off 0 bases at V and 6 bases at J, with 12 bases between the two ends. Germline V gene sequence: CDR1 LGHNA, CDR2 YNFKEQ. The CDR3 bases are TGTGCCAGCAGCCAAGATGGGCGGGATGGTCAGCCCCAGCATTTT. Amino acids: CASSQDGRDGQPQHF.

V gene TRBV10-3 combines with J gene TRBJ1-5; weak D call: TRBD1 (5 bases). The V end lost 2 bases, the J end lost 11 bases, and 10 bases lay between the germline ends. The CDR3 sequence is 12 residues long. From germline, CDR1 is ENHRY and CDR2 SYGVKD. This CDR3 reads CAISERGEAQHF. DNA of the CDR3: TGTGCCATCAGTGAGCGAGGGGAGGCCCAGCATTTT.

The chain couples TRBV4-1 to TRBJ2-7; 7 positions agree with TRBD1. This CDR3 comprises 14 residues. The germline gives CDR1 MGHRA, CDR2 YSYEKL. V lost 8 bases and J lost 4; bases outside the gene matches: 11. The CDR3 DNA sequence: TGCGCCAGCCGCCCGACAGGGCGGTTGTACGAGCAGTACTTC. Protein product: CASRPTGRLYEQYF.

This clone turned up a few times. The V and J genes are TRBV29-1 and TRBJ2-3; 8 nucleotides match TRBD1. CDR1 is SQVTM and CDR2 is ANQGSEA in the germline V gene. The CDR3 is made up of 13 amino acids. V lost 4 bases and J lost 0; bases outside the gene matches: 0. The CDR3 loop reads CSVGTGSTDTQYF. As DNA, the CDR3 is TGCAGCGTTGGGACAGGGAGCACAGATACGCAGTATTTT.

This clone was picked up a small number of times. For the CDR3, the DNA is TGTGCCAGCAGCGGCCGGTGGGGCACTGAAGCTTTCTTT. It yields the protein CASSGRWGTEAFF. The genes are TRBV7-2 and TRBJ1-1; D gene uncertain. The CDR3 consists of 13 residues. CDR1 and CDR2 (germline): SGHTA, FQGNSA. Trimming took off 5 bases at V and 4 bases at J, with 11 bases between the two ends.

V usage is TRBV4-3 and J usage is TRBJ1-1; D is ambiguous. This CDR3 contains 13 residues. V shed 4 bases and J shed 1 base, with 7 bases lying between them. Germline values: CDR1 LGHNA, CDR2 YSLEER. This CDR3 is CASSLQENTEAFF. The CDR3 bases are TGCGCCAGCAGCCTCCAGGAGAACACTGAAGCTTTCTTT.

This clone was seen more than once but under ten times. V and J are TRBV11-2 and TRBJ1-2; D not certain. Trimming left V 4 bases short and J 4 bases short, with 10 bases between. CDR3 size: 13 residues. Germline CDR1 and CDR2: SGHAT and FQNNGV. As DNA, the CDR3 is TGTGCCAGCAGCTCTCAAGGCCTCTATGGCTACACCTTC. This sequence encodes CASSSQGLYGYTF.

This clone was seen more than once but under ten times. This chain joins TRBV30 and TRBJ2-7, with 7 bases matching TRBD2. Trimming removed 3 bases from V and 4 bases from J; junction bases left unmatched: 6. In germline, CDR1 is GTSNPN, CDR2 SVGIG (reference sequence). The CDR3 has 13 residues. The CDR3 reads CAWRGGGGYEQYF. The CDR3 DNA reads TGTGCCTGGAGAGGCGGGGGAGGGTACGAGCAGTACTTC.

This chain joins TRBV6-5 and TRBJ2-7; D tentatively fits TRBD1 or TRBD2 (5 bases each). Germline V gene lookup returns CDR1 MNHEY and CDR2 SVGAGI. This CDR3 is built from 13 residues. The V gene lost 7 bases and the J gene lost 3 bases, with 13 bases spanning the gap. The CDR3 DNA reads as TGTGCCAGCACTTCTGGGGGTGGCTACGAGCAGTACTTC. The encoded protein is CASTSGGGYEQYF.

This clone has just a few counts. The chain carries TRBV7-3 and TRBJ2-4; 11 bases align to TRBD1. V lost 2 bases to trimming and J lost 15 bases; unmatched junction nucleotides: 9. CDR3 length: 14 residues. From germline, CDR1 is SGHTA and CDR2 FQGTGA. As DNA, the CDR3 is TGTGCCAGCAGCTTAGGGGCGGACAGGGGGCCAATGTACTTC. Translated: CASSLGADRGPMYF.

In this sample, this clone turned up a few times. The chain employs TRBV5-4 and TRBJ1-2, with 10 bases aligning to TRBD1. The junction had 8 bases not matched to a gene; V was cut back by 4 bases and J by 2 bases. Germline-derived CDR1 and CDR2 are SGHNT and YYREEE (reference sequence). This CDR3 comprises 16 residues. This CDR3 reads CASSRVGQGDNYGYTF. In DNA form, the CDR3 reads TGTGCCAGCAGCCGAGTAGGACAGGGGGACAACTATGGCTACACCTTC.

The chain couples TRBV20-1 to TRBJ1-4; D gene uncertain. CDR1 and CDR2 (germline): DFQATT, SNEGSKA (reference sequence). The CDR3 length is 11 residues. The CDR3 here is CNTQRNEKLFF. CDR3 bases: TGCAATACTCAGCGTAATGAAAAACTGTTTTTT.

Only a few counts were recorded for this clone. The chain joins TRBV9 to TRBJ1-1; D perhaps matches TRBD1 (6 bases). This CDR3 spans 15 amino acids. V was cut by 0 bases and J by 11 bases, with 20 bases left in between. The germline CDR1 and CDR2 sequences are SGDLS and YYNGEE. The chain's CDR3 is CASSVGSGPGHIAFF. As DNA, the CDR3 is TGTGCCAGCAGCGTAGGTTCTGGACCGGGACATATCGCTTTCTTT.

The count of this clone is one. This rearrangement joins TRBV5-4 to TRBJ2-7; perhaps TRBD2 as D (6 bases). CDR3 length equals 15 residues. CDR1 SGHNT and CDR2 YYREEE come from the germline V gene (reference sequence). Trimming took off 1 base at V and 0 bases at J, with 11 bases between the two ends. In DNA form, the CDR3 reads TGTGCCAGCAGCTTGCCAGGACTATCCTCCTACGAGCAGTACTTC. It translates to CASSLPGLSSYEQYF.

The table lists this clone with a few counts. Other DNA variants within this sample encode the same CDR3. CDR3 sequence (DNA): TGCGCCAGCAGCCAAGATCGGGGGAACACTGAAGCTTTCTTT. Protein product: CASSQDRGNTEAFF. V gene TRBV4-3 combines with J gene TRBJ1-1, with D unresolved. V lost 0 bases and J 1 base, leaving 6 bases between the germline ends. The V gene's germline CDR1 is LGHNA and CDR2 YSLEER. This CDR3 is built from 14 residues.

The gene calls are TRBV28 and TRBJ2-3; TRBD2 might be the D (6 bases). CDR1 is MDHEN and CDR2 is SYDVKM in the germline V gene. V was trimmed by 3 bases and J by 2 bases, leaving 12 bases between them. The CDR3 extends over 15 amino acids. The CDR3 sequence: CASSLISGYTDTQYF. CDR3 DNA: TGTGCCAGCAGTTTGATTAGCGGCTACACAGATACGCAGTATTTT.

The genes are TRBV30 and TRBJ1-1, with D uncertain. Looked up from germline, CDR1 is GTSNPN and CDR2 is SVGIG (reference sequence). The CDR3 has 14 residues. V was trimmed by 3 bases and J by 0 bases, leaving 11 bases between them. The CDR3 region is CAWRIGVLNTEAFF. The CDR3 bases are TGTGCCTGGAGGATTGGAGTCTTGAACACTGAAGCTTTCTTT.

This clone was seen only a few times. The genes are TRBV5-4 and TRBJ2-3; D remains ambiguous. Germline lookup yields CDR1 SGHNT and CDR2 YYREEE (reference sequence). This CDR3 comprises 14 residues. Deletions cut 1 base from V and 4 bases from J, with 10 bases between. CDR3 protein: CASSLKGRADTQYF. In nucleotides, the CDR3 is TGTGCCAGCAGCTTGAAGGGTCGGGCAGATACGCAGTATTTT.

The V and J genes are TRBV7-3 and TRBJ2-7; no clear D. The ends were cut back, 3 bases at V and 0 bases at J, with 9 bases in the middle. CDR3 size: 14 residues. Germline V CDR1 and CDR2: SGHTA, FQGTGA. The CDR3 protein is CASSFQPSSYEQYF. In DNA form, the CDR3 reads TGTGCCAGCAGCTTTCAACCAAGCTCCTACGAGCAGTACTTC.

This clone was counted only a few times. The rearrangement joins TRBV5-4 to TRBJ1-2; no reliable D call. The V end lost 0 bases, the J end lost 5 bases, and 14 bases lay between the germline ends. The germline V gene encodes CDR1 SGHNT and CDR2 YYREEE (reference sequence). The CDR3 sequence is 15 residues long. The CDR3 nucleotides read TGTGCCAGCAGCTTGGCCTCGGGAGATCGGTATGGCTACACCTTC. It yields the protein CASSLASGDRYGYTF.